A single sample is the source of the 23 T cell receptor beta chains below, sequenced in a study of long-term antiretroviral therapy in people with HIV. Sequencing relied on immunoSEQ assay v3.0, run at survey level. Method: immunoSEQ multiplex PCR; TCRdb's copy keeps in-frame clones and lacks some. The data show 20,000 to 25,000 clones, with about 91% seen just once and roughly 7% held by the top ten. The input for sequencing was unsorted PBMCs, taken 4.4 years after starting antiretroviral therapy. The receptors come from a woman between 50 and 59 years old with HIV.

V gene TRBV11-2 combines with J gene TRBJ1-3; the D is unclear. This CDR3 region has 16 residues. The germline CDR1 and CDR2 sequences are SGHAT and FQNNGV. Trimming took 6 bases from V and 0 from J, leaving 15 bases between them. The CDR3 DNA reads TGTGCCAGCAGGCCCTGGGAGTCGAGCTCTGGAAACACCATATATTTT. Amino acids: CASRPWESSSGNTIYF.

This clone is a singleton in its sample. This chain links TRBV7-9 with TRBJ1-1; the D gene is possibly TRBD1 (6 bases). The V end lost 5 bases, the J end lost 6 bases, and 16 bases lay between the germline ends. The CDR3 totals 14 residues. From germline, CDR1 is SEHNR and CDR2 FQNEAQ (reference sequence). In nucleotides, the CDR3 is TGTGCCAGCAGCCCCGGACAGTCGGCGGCTGAAGCTTTCTTT. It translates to CASSPGQSAAEAFF.

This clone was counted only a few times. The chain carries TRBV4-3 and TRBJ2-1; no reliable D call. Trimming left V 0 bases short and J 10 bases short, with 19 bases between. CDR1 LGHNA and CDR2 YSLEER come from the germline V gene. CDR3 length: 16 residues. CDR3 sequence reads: CASSQEYFTPLMEQFF. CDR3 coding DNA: TGCGCCAGCAGCCAAGAGTACTTTACTCCTCTAATGGAGCAGTTCTTC.

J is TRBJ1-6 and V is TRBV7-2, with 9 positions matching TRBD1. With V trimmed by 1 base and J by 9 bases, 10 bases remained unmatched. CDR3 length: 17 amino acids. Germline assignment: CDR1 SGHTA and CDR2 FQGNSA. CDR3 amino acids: CASSLVVSRTGVSPLHF. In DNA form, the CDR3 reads TGTGCCAGCAGCTTAGTAGTCTCACGGACAGGGGTTTCACCCCTCCACTTT.

In DNA form, the CDR3 reads TGTGCCAGCAGCGTCGTTAATAGCGGGGGAGAGCAGTTCTTC. Its translation: CASSVVNSGGEQFF. The V call is TRBV9, the J call TRBJ2-1; 9 bases line up with TRBD2. V shed 2 bases, J shed 10 bases, and the junction held 7 bases outside the gene matches. The CDR3 sequence is 14 residues long. CDR1 and CDR2 (germline): SGDLS, YYNGEE.

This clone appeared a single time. CDR3 DNA: TGTGCCAGCAGCTTTATAGGGAGGACTGAAGCTTTCTTT. It yields the protein CASSFIGRTEAFF. V gene TRBV5-5 combines with J gene TRBJ1-1; D is uncertain. This CDR3 spans 13 amino acids. Germline CDR1 and CDR2: SGHKS and YYEKEE (reference sequence). Trimming stripped 2 bases from V and 5 bases from J, with 10 bases between. Using reference TRBV5-5 and TRBJ1-1 for the parts outside the CDR3, the full variable domain is DAGVTQSPTHLIKTRGQQVTLRCSPISGHKSVSWYQQVLGQGPQFIFQYYEKEERGRGNFPDRFSARQFPNYSSELNVNALLLGDSALYLCASSFIGRTEAFFGQGTRLTVV.

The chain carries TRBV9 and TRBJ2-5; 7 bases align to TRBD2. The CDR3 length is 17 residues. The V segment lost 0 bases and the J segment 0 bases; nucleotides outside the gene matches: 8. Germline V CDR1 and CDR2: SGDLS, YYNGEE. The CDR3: CASSVGPRGEYQETQYF. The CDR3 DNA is TGTGCCAGCAGCGTAGGTCCCCGGGGGGAGTACCAAGAGACCCAGTACTTC.

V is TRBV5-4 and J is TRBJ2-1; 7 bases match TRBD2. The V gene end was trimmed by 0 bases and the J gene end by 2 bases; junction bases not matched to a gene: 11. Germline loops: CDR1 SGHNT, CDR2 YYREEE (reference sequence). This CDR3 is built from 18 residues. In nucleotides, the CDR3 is TGTGCCAGCAGCTTGGTCGGCGGGGGAGAGAAACCCTACAATGAGCAGTTCTTC. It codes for CASSLVGGGEKPYNEQFF. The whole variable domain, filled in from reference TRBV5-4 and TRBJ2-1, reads ETGVTQSPTHLIKTRGQQVTLRCSSQSGHNTVSWYQQALGQGPQFIFQYYREEENGRGNFPPRFSGLQFPNYSSELNVNALELDDSALYLCASSLVGGGEKPYNEQFFGPGTRLTVL.

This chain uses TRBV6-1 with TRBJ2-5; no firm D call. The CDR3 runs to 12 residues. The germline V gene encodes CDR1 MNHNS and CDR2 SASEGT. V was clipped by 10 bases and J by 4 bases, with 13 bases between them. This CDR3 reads CATPKEGETQYF. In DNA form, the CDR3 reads TGTGCCACCCCGAAGGAAGGAGAGACCCAGTACTTC.

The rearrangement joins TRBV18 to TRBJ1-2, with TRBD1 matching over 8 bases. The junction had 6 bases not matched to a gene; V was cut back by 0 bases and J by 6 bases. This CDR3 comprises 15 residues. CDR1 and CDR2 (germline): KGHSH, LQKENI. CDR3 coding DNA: TGTGCCAGCTCACCACCGCAAGAACAGGGGGATGGCTACACCTTC. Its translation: CASSPPQEQGDGYTF.

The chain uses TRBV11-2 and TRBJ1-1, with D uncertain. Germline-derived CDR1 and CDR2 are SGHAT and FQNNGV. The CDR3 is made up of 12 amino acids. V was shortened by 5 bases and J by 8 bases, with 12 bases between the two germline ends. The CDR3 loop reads CASSQSRMEAFF. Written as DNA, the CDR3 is TGTGCCAGCAGCCAATCCCGGATGGAAGCTTTCTTT. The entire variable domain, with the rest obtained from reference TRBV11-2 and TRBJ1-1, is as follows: EAGVAQSPRYKIIEKRQSVAFWCNPISGHATLYWYQQILGQGPKLLIQFQNNGVVDDSQLPKDRFSAERLKGVDSTLKIQPAKLEDSAVYLCASSQSRMEAFFGQGTRLTVV.

The CDR3 DNA reads as TGTGCCAGCAGTCAGGGAAAGGGGAGCAATCAGCCCCAGCATTTT. Residues: CASSQGKGSNQPQHF. The chain has TRBV2 and TRBJ1-5; D may be TRBD1 (5 bases). The CDR3 runs 15 residues. Germline loops: CDR1 SNHLY, CDR2 FYNNEI. V was pared by 5 bases and J by 1 base, with 12 bases between.

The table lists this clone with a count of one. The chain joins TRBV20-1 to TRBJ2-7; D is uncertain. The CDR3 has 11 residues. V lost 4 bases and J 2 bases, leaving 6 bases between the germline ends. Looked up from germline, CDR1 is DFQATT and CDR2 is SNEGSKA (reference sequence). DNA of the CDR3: TGCAGTGCTACGGAAACCTACGAGCAGTACTTC. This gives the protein CSATETYEQYF.

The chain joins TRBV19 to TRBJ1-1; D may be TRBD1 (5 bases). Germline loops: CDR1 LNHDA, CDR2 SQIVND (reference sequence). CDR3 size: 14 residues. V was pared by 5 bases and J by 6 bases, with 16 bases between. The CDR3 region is CASSPWGGKSEAFF. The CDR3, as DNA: TGTGCCAGTAGTCCCTGGGGGGGTAAATCTGAAGCTTTCTTT. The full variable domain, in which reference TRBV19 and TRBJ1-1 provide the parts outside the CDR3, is DGGITQSPKYLFRKEGQNVTLSCEQNLNHDAMYWYRQDPGQGLRLIYYSQIVNDFQKGDIAEGYSVSREKKESFPLTVTSAQKNPTAFYLCASSPWGGKSEAFFGQGTRLTVV.

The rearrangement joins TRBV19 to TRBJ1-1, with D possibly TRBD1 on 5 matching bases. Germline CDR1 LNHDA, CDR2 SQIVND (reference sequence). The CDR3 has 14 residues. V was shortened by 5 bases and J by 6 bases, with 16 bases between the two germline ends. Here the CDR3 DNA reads TGTGCCAGTAGTTTAGGCCAGGGAATGGCTGAAGCTTTCTTT. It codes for CASSLGQGMAEAFF.

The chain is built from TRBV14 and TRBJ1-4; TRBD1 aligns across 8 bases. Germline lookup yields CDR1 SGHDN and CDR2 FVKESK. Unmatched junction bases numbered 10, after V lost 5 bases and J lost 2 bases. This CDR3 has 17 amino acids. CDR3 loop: CASSGNRGSRTNEKLFF. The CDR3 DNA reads TGTGCCAGCAGCGGAAACAGGGGGTCTCGCACTAATGAAAAACTGTTTTTT.

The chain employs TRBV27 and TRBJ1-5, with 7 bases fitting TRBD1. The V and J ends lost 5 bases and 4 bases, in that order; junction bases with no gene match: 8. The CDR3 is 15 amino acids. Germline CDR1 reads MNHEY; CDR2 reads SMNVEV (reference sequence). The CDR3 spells CASSRGQESNQPQHF. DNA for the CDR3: TGTGCCAGCAGTAGAGGACAGGAGTCAAATCAGCCCCAGCATTTT.

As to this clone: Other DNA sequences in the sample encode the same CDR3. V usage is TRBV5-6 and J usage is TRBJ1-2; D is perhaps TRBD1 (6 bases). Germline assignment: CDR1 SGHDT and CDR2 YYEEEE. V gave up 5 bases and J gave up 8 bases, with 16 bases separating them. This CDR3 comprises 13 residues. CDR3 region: CASRLSGELGYTF. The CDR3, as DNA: TGTGCCAGCAGATTGTCAGGGGAGCTAGGCTACACCTTC.

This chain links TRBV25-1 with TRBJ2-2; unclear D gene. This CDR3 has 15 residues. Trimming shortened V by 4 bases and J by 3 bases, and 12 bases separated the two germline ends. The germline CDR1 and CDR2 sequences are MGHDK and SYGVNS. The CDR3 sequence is CASSAGSRDTGELFF. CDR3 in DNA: TGTGCCAGCAGTGCCGGCTCCCGGGACACCGGGGAGCTGTTTTTT.

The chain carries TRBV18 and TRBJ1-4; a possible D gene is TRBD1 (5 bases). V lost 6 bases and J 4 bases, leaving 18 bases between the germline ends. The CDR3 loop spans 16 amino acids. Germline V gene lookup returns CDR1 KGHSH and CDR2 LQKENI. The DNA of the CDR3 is TGTGCCAGCTCCCTCAACACCGGGACGAATAATGAAAAACTGTTTTTT. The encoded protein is CASSLNTGTNNEKLFF.

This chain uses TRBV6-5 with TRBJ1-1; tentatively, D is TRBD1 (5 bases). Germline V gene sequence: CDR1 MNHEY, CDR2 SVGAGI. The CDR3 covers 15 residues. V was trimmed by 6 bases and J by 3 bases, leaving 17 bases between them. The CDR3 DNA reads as TGTGCCAGCAGGAGACCTCAGGGACGGGACACTGAAGCTTTCTTT. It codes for CASRRPQGRDTEAFF.

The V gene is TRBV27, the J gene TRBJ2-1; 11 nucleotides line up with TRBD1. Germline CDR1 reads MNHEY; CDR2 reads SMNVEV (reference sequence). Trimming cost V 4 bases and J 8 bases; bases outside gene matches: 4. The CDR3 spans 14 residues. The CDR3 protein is CASSSDRGQDEQFF. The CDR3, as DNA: TGTGCCAGCAGTTCGGACAGGGGGCAGGATGAGCAGTTCTTC.

The CDR3 is CASSQESWLTGDYGYTF. CDR3 bases: TGCGCCAGCAGCCAAGAGTCTTGGTTGACAGGGGACTATGGCTACACCTTC. The chain links TRBV4-1 to TRBJ1-2; 8 nucleotides match TRBD1. This CDR3 spans 17 amino acids. V shed 0 bases and J 3 bases; nucleotides not matched to a gene: 9. Germline values: CDR1 MGHRA, CDR2 YSYEKL.